This is a list of T cell receptor beta chains from one sample in a study of T cells in localized non-small cell lung cancer. The repertoire was sequenced with immunoSEQ multiplex PCR; TCRdb's copy has only in-frame clones and lacks some. The table has nearly 25,000 clones, around 90% seen once. The sequences come from peripheral blood, collected before any cancer treatment. The source is a woman aged 40-70 years with stage I lung adenocarcinoma. CDR3s include the opening cysteine and the closing phenylalanine or tryptophan. The order of the fields is D gene, J gene, V gene, clone size, CDR3 protein, CDR3 DNA. A D gene is named only where the DNA matches it firmly. Clone size is given for some rows only: seen once, a few or many times, or a class if the clone is expanded.

-,TRBJ2-7,TRBV19,-,CASSIAPSYEQYF,TGTGCCAGTAGTATAGCTCCGAGCTACGAGCAGTACTTC
-,TRBJ1-4,TRBV5-4,-,CASSSDRRNEKLFF,TGTGCCAGCAGCTCAGACAGGAGAAATGAAAAACTGTTTTTT
-,TRBJ2-4,TRBV28,-,CASSLQFTGRTPRGYNIQYF,TGTGCCAGCAGTTTACAATTCACAGGTCGGACGCCCCGGGGGTACAACATTCAGTACTTC
-,TRBJ2-1,TRBV18,-,CASLPQPPYKQFF,TGTGCCAGCCTACCCCAACCACCTTACAAGCAGTTCTTC
-,TRBJ2-2,TRBV7-2,-,CASGRNAGELFF,TGTGCCAGCGGGAGAAACGCCGGGGAGCTGTTTTTT
TRBD2,TRBJ2-3,TRBV28,-,CASSLRGLAYSAQYF,TGTGCCAGCAGTTTAAGGGGACTAGCGTATTCAGCGCAGTATTTT
-,TRBJ2-5,TRBV4-1,-,CASSPDRGTNPETQYF,TGCGCCAGCAGTCCCGACCGGGGGACCAATCCAGAGACCCAGTACTTC
TRBD2,TRBJ2-1,TRBV7-9,-,CASSLEVHASGRNHEQFF,TGTGCCAGCAGCTTAGAGGTTCATGCTAGCGGGAGAAATCATGAGCAGTTCTTC
-,TRBJ2-5,TRBV6-6,once,CASRDVGTQYF,TGTGCCAGCAGAGACGTGGGCACCCAGTACTTC
-,TRBJ2-3,TRBV5-4,once,CASSLAVASTDTQYF,TGTGCCAGCAGCTTGGCCGTAGCTAGCACAGATACGCAGTATTTT
TRBD2,TRBJ2-3,TRBV7-9,-,CASSFGTSGTDTQYF,TGTGCCAGCAGCTTTGGGACTAGCGGAACAGATACGCAGTATTTT
-,TRBJ2-5,TRBV21-1,-,CASSRTGGGSRETQYF,TGTGCCAGCAGCCGCACCGGGGGAGGATCGAGAGAGACCCAGTACTTC
-,TRBJ2-7,TRBV6-1,-,CASGSGSTSYEQYF,TGTGCCAGCGGTTCCGGATCGACCTCCTACGAGCAGTACTTC
TRBD1,TRBJ1-5,TRBV10-1,-,CASRTGTGGPSLSNQPQHF,TGCGCCAGCAGGACTGGGACAGGGGGTCCTAGCTTAAGCAATCAGCCCCAGCATTTT
-,TRBJ2-1,TRBV21-1,-,CASSKVGTGSPSYNEQFF,-
-,TRBJ2-1,TRBV25-1,-,CASSDVRRSNEQFF,TGTGCCAGCAGTGACGTACGGAGGAGTAATGAGCAGTTCTTC
TRBD1,TRBJ2-3,TRBV6-4,-,CASSYRGGDTQYF,TGTGCCAGCAGTTACAGGGGTGGGGATACGCAGTATTTT
-,TRBJ2-7,TRBV5-5,-,CASSRSQQSYEQYF,TGTGCCAGCAGCCGAAGCCAACAGTCCTACGAGCAGTACTTC
TRBD2,TRBJ2-2,TRBV7-9,-,CASSGSGRGYSTGELFF,TGTGCCAGCAGCGGTAGCGGGAGAGGTTATTCCACCGGGGAGCTGTTTTTT
-,TRBJ2-2,TRBV4-1,few,CASRTGPNTGELFF,TGCGCCAGCAGAACAGGCCCAAACACCGGGGAGCTGTTTTTT
-,TRBJ1-1,TRBV5-1,-,CASSLVGRPGDEAFF,TGCGCCAGCAGCTTGGTGGGCCGACCAGGGGATGAAGCTTTCTTT
-,TRBJ1-1,TRBV21-1,-,CASSNSAGCEMNTEAFF,TGTGCCAGCAGCAATTCTGCAGGGTGCGAGATGAACACTGAAGCTTTCTTT
TRBD2,TRBJ2-5,TRBV5-1,-,CASSIAGAGQETQYF,TGCGCCAGCTCCATAGCGGGAGCGGGTCAAGAGACCCAGTACTTC
-,TRBJ2-3,TRBV9,-,CASSVEMGWDTQYF,TGTGCCAGCAGCGTAGAAATGGGATGGGATACGCAGTATTTT
-,TRBJ2-7,TRBV19,-,CASSIALAYEQYF,TGTGCCAGTAGTATAGCTCTAGCCTACGAGCAGTACTTC
-,TRBJ2-3,TRBV18,once,CASSPPGDTQYF,TGTGCCAGCTCACCACCGGGGGATACGCAGTATTTT
-,TRBJ1-2,TRBV28,-,CAVRGNYGYTF,TGTGCCGTCCGGGGTAACTATGGCTACACCTTC